This record looks at one TCR beta chain sequence and its context. Its cognate antigen is unknown. Germline CDR1 reads SGHVS; CDR2 reads FQNEAQ. Trimming shortened V by 1 base and J by 6 bases, and 10 bases separated the two germline ends. CDR3 length: 13 residues. This entry belongs to a study of T cells in tuberculosis. Study-wide context: This South African cohort compared adolescents with or without latent tuberculosis against adults with active tuberculosis. Study findings and constraints: Samples were chosen by availability of cryopreserved specimens. Smaller distances to GMM-specific TCRs suggested their expansion in active tuberculosis.

Libraries were prepared by immunoSEQ multiplex PCR; TCRdb keeps only in-frame clonotypes and omits some of them. The table lists about 29,000 clones, 90% to 95% of them singletons. The V and J genes are TRBV7-8 and TRBJ2-7; no reliable D call. This sequence originates from a donor aged 10 to 29 with latent tuberculosis or without tuberculosis infection. The specimen was PBMCs. CDR3 in DNA: TGTGCCAGCAGCTTAGAAGTCCCAGGCGAGCAGTACTTC. It yields the protein CASSLEVPGEQYF.